Following are 16 T cell receptor beta chains from one sample sequenced in a study of regulatory T cells in long-lasting Graves disease. Building of the TCR beta libraries involved iRepertoire HTBI primers and Arm-PCR of CDR3 regions. MiXCR, applied by TCRdb to the multiplex PCR reads, yields one record per CDR3 protein. The sample lists about 620,000 distinct CDR3 sequences; roughly 15% were seen once. Time point reported: newly diagnosed GD, antithyroid drugs for less than 3 months. From PBMCs, RNA was extracted and then used to make the TCR library. These data were also reused for a study on T cells in Graves' hyperthyroidism and ophthalmopathy.

The input for sequencing was peripheral blood mononuclear cells (PBMCs), taken at new diagnosis, from a patient treated with antithyroid drugs. The receptors shown here come from a woman in her 30s with Graves disease.

In this sample, this clonotype turned up a few times. The chain combines TRBV25-1 with TRBJ1-6; the D gene is possibly TRBD1 (6 bases). Germline loops: CDR1 MGHDK, CDR2 SYGVNS. The CDR3 sequence is 12 residues long. Trimming shortened V by 11 bases and J by 10 bases, and 15 bases separated the two germline ends. DNA for the CDR3: TGTGCCCACTCCACAGGGAACTCACCCCTCCACTTT. It encodes CAHSTGNSPLHF.

The V call is TRBV4-1, the J call TRBJ2-7; 8 nucleotides agree with TRBD2. CDR3 length: 16 amino acids. Losses at the gene ends were 1 base for V and 2 bases for J; bases not matched to a gene: 7. Germline V gene sequence: CDR1 MGHRA, CDR2 YSYEKL. The CDR3 bases are TGCGCCAGCAGCCAAGCCCCTACGCGGGGGGCCTACGAGCAGTACTTC. As protein: CASSQAPTRGAYEQYF.

The chain recombines TRBV10-3 with TRBJ2-5, with a tentative D call TRBD2 (5 bases). Germline V gene lookup returns CDR1 ENHRY and CDR2 SYGVKD. V lost 6 bases and J lost 5, with 10 bases in between. The CDR3 consists of 12 residues. DNA for the CDR3: TGTGCCATCAGCCCAGAGGGCGAGACCCAGTACTTC. Protein product: CAISPEGETQYF.

This clonotype was observed many times. The chain employs TRBV29-1 and TRBJ2-7; TRBD1 is a possible D gene (6 bases). V gave up 4 bases and J gave up 5 bases, with 27 bases separating them. This CDR3 is 17 amino acids long. Germline CDR1 and CDR2: SQVTM and ANQGSEA. The CDR3 protein is CSVVLGPPTGTPHEQYF. The CDR3 DNA reads TGCAGCGTTGTTCTTGGTCCGCCGACAGGAACCCCCCACGAGCAGTACTTC.

The J gene is TRBJ1-2, the V gene TRBV29-1, with D tentatively TRBD1 (6 bases). This CDR3 has 14 residues. CDR1 SQVTM and CDR2 ANQGSEA come from the germline V gene. The V end was cut by 0 bases, the J end by 5 bases, with 13 bases between. CDR3 in amino acids: CSVEDGQPLYGYTF. The CDR3 coding sequence is TGCAGCGTTGAAGACGGACAGCCCTTGTATGGCTACACCTTC.

This chain joins TRBV5-4 and TRBJ2-2; 9 bases match TRBD2. The CDR3 has 18 residues. The germline V gene has CDR1 SGHNT and CDR2 YYREEE (reference sequence). V was pared by 0 bases and J by 5 bases, with 11 bases of the junction left unmatched. CDR3 in DNA: TGTGCCAGCAGCTTGGATTTTAGCGGGAGTGGGTCGACCGGGGAGCTGTTTTTT. Its translation is CASSLDFSGSGSTGELFF.

This chain joins TRBV14 and TRBJ2-1; D is perhaps TRBD2 (5 bases). The CDR3 extends over 15 amino acids. Between the trimmed V and J ends, which lost 1 base and 10 bases, there was a span of 17 bases. In germline, CDR1 is SGHDN, CDR2 FVKESK. CDR3 residues: CASSQVPRLTREQFF. DNA for the CDR3: TGTGCCAGCAGCCAAGTTCCGAGACTCACTAGGGAGCAGTTCTTC.

This clonotype was observed many times. This chain connects TRBV29-1 to TRBJ2-3, with D hard to call. The CDR3 sequence is 12 residues long. V was cut by 2 bases and J by 2 bases, with 5 bases left in between. Germline V gene sequence: CDR1 SQVTM, CDR2 ANQGSEA. CDR3 sequence: CSVETNTDTQYF. As DNA, the CDR3 is TGCAGCGTTGAAACTAACACAGATACGCAGTATTTT.

J is TRBJ2-1 and V is TRBV20-1; 10 bases line up with TRBD2. V was clipped by 3 bases and J by 0 bases; unmatched bases: 5. The CDR3 covers 16 residues. Germline assignment: CDR1 DFQATT and CDR2 SNEGSKA (reference sequence). The DNA of the CDR3 is TGCAGTGCTAGGACTAGCGGGTTTAGCTCCTACAATGAGCAGTTCTTC. Amino acids: CSARTSGFSSYNEQFF.

This chain joins TRBV20-1 and TRBJ1-1; D gene unclear. The CDR3 consists of 13 residues. The V gene lost 6 bases and the J gene lost 1 base, with 12 bases spanning the gap. Germline V gene lookup returns CDR1 DFQATT and CDR2 SNEGSKA (reference sequence). CDR3 in amino acids: CSALGVWNTEAFF. The CDR3 DNA is TGCAGTGCCTTGGGTGTATGGAACACTGAAGCTTTCTTT.

This clonotype occurred a few times. The chain links TRBV28 to TRBJ1-6; 7 positions agree with TRBD1. The length of the CDR3 is 14 residues. V shed 7 bases and J 7 bases; nucleotides not matched to a gene: 7. Germline loops: CDR1 MDHEN, CDR2 SYDVKM. For the CDR3, the DNA is TGTGCCAGCAAAATTAACAGGGGAAATTCACCCCTCCACTTT. The encoded protein is CASKINRGNSPLHF.

Remarks on this clonotype: This may arise from a read error, as a much more abundant clone is one base away. The rearrangement links TRBV2 to TRBJ2-3; tentatively, D is TRBD2 (6 bases). The CDR3 is 14 amino acids. In germline, CDR1 is SNHLY, CDR2 FYNNEI. CDR3 protein: CVARLTRGTDTQYF. CDR3 coding DNA: TGTGTCGCCCGCCTGACTAGAGGCACAGATACGCAGTATTTT.

This clonotype was found a few times. Possible read error: a much larger clone is one base away. This likely comes from a read error, as the CDR3 has no conserved phenylalanine or tryptophan at its end. This rearrangement joins TRBV11-2 to TRBJ2-7; TRBD1 might be the D (6 bases). The V end was cut by 5 bases, the J end by 2 bases, with 10 bases between. In germline, CDR1 is SGHAT, CDR2 FQNNGV. The CDR3 sequence is 13 residues long. The CDR3 DNA is TGTGCCAGCAGCCAGTCAGGGGCCTACGAGCAGTACCTC. Translated, it gives CASSQSGAYEQYL.

The rearrangement joins TRBV3-1 to TRBJ2-1, with D tentatively TRBD1 (6 bases). The germline V and J ends were trimmed by 0 bases and 15 bases, with 15 bases remaining between them. Germline loops: CDR1 LGHDT, CDR2 YNNKEL (reference sequence). The CDR3 is made up of 13 amino acids. The CDR3 loop is CASSQDRAGVWFF. CDR3 DNA sequence: TGTGCCAGCAGCCAAGATAGGGCAGGGGTATGGTTCTTC.

This clonotype was counted many times. The chain combines TRBV12-3 or TRBV12-4 with TRBJ2-2, with a weak D call TRBD2 (6 bases). Trimming shortened V by 4 bases and J by 1 base, and 16 bases separated the two germline ends. The CDR3 has 17 amino acids. This CDR3 is CASSSWTIELNTGELFF. The CDR3 DNA reads TGTGCCAGCAGTTCCTGGACTATTGAATTGAACACCGGGGAGCTGTTTTTT.

The rearrangement joins TRBV24-1 to TRBJ2-5; 10 bases line up with TRBD1. The J segment lost 3 bases and the V segment lost 6 bases, leaving 9 bases of the junction unmatched. CDR1 KGHDR and CDR2 SFDVKD come from the germline V gene. There are 16 residues in the CDR3. The CDR3 loop reads CATSKRGTGDKETQYF. The CDR3 region has the DNA TGTGCCACCAGTAAGAGGGGGACAGGGGATAAAGAGACCCAGTACTTC.